The 32 T cell receptor beta chains presented below share a single source sample, sequenced in a study of regulatory T cells in long-lasting Graves disease. With iRepertoire HTBI primers and Arm-PCR of CDR3 regions, TCR beta libraries were built. TCRdb fed the multiplex PCR reads into MiXCR, producing one record per CDR3 protein. The profile shows under 800,000 distinct CDR3 sequences, approximately 15% of them singletons. The time point here: newly diagnosed GD, antithyroid drugs for less than 3 months. The TCR library used RNA extracted from PBMCs. A further study also used this sample, focusing on T cells in Graves' hyperthyroidism and ophthalmopathy.

The specimen was peripheral blood mononuclear cells (PBMCs), collected at new diagnosis, from a patient treated with antithyroid drugs. The source is a woman aged 30 to 39 with Graves disease.

This rearrangement joins TRBV19 to TRBJ2-7; 9 bases align to TRBD1. The CDR3 totals 15 residues. V dropped 2 bases and J dropped 3; count of bases not matched to a gene: 5. Germline loops: CDR1 LNHDA, CDR2 SQIVND (reference sequence). CDR3 sequence (DNA): TGTGCCAGTAGTATAAAACAGGGGGCGGTCTACGAGCAGTACTTC. Protein product: CASSIKQGAVYEQYF. The whole variable domain, remainder taken from reference TRBV19 and TRBJ2-7, is DGGITQSPKYLFRKEGQNVTLSCEQNLNHDAMYWYRQDPGQGLRLIYYSQIVNDFQKGDIAEGYSVSREKKESFPLTVTSAQKNPTAFYLCASSIKQGAVYEQYFGPGTRLTVT.

Only one count was recorded for this clonotype. One end of the junction varies from germline; a read error may be responsible. The chain carries TRBV27 and TRBJ1-2, with a tentative D call TRBD1 (5 bases). CDR1 and CDR2 (germline): MNHEY, SMNVEV (reference sequence). This CDR3 region has 12 residues. CDR3: CASGGGIYGHTF. In DNA, the CDR3 is TGTGCCAGTGGCGGGGGAATCTATGGCCACACCTTC.

This clonotype showed up just a few times. The CDR3 coding sequence is TGTGCCAGCAGCACCGCGAGGCGGCTAGCGGGAGAAGTAGGAAACATTCAGTACTTC. It yields the protein CASSTARRLAGEVGNIQYF. The chain uses TRBV5-6 and TRBJ2-4; 10 positions match TRBD2. Per the germline V gene, CDR1 is SGHDT and CDR2 is YYEEEE. This CDR3 spans 19 amino acids. V was clipped by 4 bases and J by 6 bases; unmatched bases: 19.

The table lists this clonotype with many counts. This chain joins TRBV10-3 and TRBJ2-3, with 7 bases lining up with TRBD1. The CDR3 totals 12 residues. The V gene end was trimmed by 9 bases and the J gene end by 3 bases; junction bases not matched to a gene: 3. Germline V gives CDR1 ENHRY, CDR2 SYGVKD. In DNA form, the CDR3 reads TGTGCCATAGGGGGCGGGACAGATACGCAGTATTTT. Amino acid sequence: CAIGGGTDTQYF.

The chain combines TRBV30 with TRBJ2-2; 7 bases match TRBD2. The CDR3 extends over 14 amino acids. CDR1 and CDR2 (germline): GTSNPN, SVGIG (reference sequence). Trimming took 8 bases from V and 5 from J; bases not matched to a gene: 11. The DNA of the CDR3 is TGTGCCCTACGAGCGGGGATGGGTACCGGGGAGCTGTTTTTT. The encoded protein is CALRAGMGTGELFF. Filled out from reference TRBV30 and TRBJ2-2, the complete variable domain reads SQTIHQWPATLVQPVGSPLSLECTVEGTSNPNLYWYRQAAGRGLQLLFYSVGIGQISSEVPQNLSASRPQDRQFILSSKKLLLSDSGFYLCALRAGMGTGELFFGEGSRLTVL.

As concerns this clonotype: One end of the junction varies from germline; a read error may be responsible. This chain connects TRBV28 to TRBJ2-1; the D gene is possibly TRBD2 (5 bases). Germline V gives CDR1 MDHEN, CDR2 SYDVKM. There are 17 residues in the CDR3. The CDR3 region has the DNA TGTGCCAGCAGTTTCTCTTTAAGACGGGAACAAGACAATGAGCAGTTCTTT. Its translation is CASSFSLRREQDNEQFF. Filled out from reference TRBV28 and TRBJ2-1, the complete variable domain reads DVKVTQSSRYLVKRTGEKVFLECVQDMDHENMFWYRQDPGLGLRLIYFSYDVKMKEKGDIPEGYSVSREKKERFSLILESASTNQTSMYLCASSFSLRREQDNEQFFGPGTRLTVL.

This clonotype showed up many times. The V call is TRBV7-9, the J call TRBJ2-5; TRBD2 is a possible D gene (6 bases). This CDR3 has 17 amino acids. V was clipped by 5 bases and J by 0 bases, with 19 bases between them. Germline-derived CDR1 and CDR2 are SEHNR and FQNEAQ (reference sequence). The CDR3 DNA is TGTGCCAGCAGCCCCCCCCGGGGCGGAGGGTACCAAGAGACCCAGTACTTC. This encodes CASSPPRGGGYQETQYF.

The chain is built from TRBV10-3 and TRBJ1-6; 9 bases map to TRBD1. V lost 10 bases and J lost 0; bases outside the gene matches: 7. Germline V gene lookup returns CDR1 ENHRY and CDR2 SYGVKD. The CDR3 covers 16 residues. CDR3 sequence reads: CATHRGLSSYNSPLHF. The CDR3 nucleotides are TGTGCCACCCACAGGGGGCTGAGCTCCTATAATTCACCCCTCCACTTT.

This clonotype was detected ten times or more. The rearrangement joins TRBV30 to TRBJ2-7; 7 positions match TRBD2. Germline V gene sequence: CDR1 GTSNPN, CDR2 SVGIG (reference sequence). CDR3 length: 13 amino acids. V shed 3 bases, J shed 5 bases, and the junction held 7 bases outside the gene matches. The CDR3 protein is CAWRLLAQNEQYF. The CDR3, as DNA: TGTGCCTGGAGACTACTAGCGCAAAACGAGCAGTACTTC.

This clonotype was counted a few times. This chain joins TRBV28 and TRBJ2-1; D is perhaps TRBD2 (6 bases). Judging by the DNA end, TRBJ2-5 fits better; the J call may be wrong. The germline V gene encodes CDR1 MDHEN and CDR2 SYDVKM. This CDR3 has 16 residues. CDR3 coding DNA: TGTGCCAGCAGTTTACTATCAAGCCTGGGGGGAGAGACCCAGTACTTC. This gives the protein CASSLLSSLGGETQYF.

This clonotype was seen only a few times. This sequence joins TRBV19 and TRBJ2-3; D call uncertain. The V end lost 3 bases, the J end lost 0 bases, and 10 bases lay between the germline ends. The CDR3 has 15 amino acids. Germline V CDR1 and CDR2: LNHDA, SQIVND (reference sequence). In nucleotides, the CDR3 is TGTGCCAGTAGTATCGGCAGCGCCAGCACAGATACGCAGTATTTT. It encodes CASSIGSASTDTQYF. Combining the CDR3 with reference TRBV19 and TRBJ2-3 gives the whole variable domain DGGITQSPKYLFRKEGQNVTLSCEQNLNHDAMYWYRQDPGQGLRLIYYSQIVNDFQKGDIAEGYSVSREKKESFPLTVTSAQKNPTAFYLCASSIGSASTDTQYFGPGTRLTVL.

This sequence joins TRBV20-1 and TRBJ1-3; D is uncertain. Germline V CDR1 and CDR2: DFQATT, SNEGSKA (reference sequence). CDR3 size: 16 residues. Trimming shortened V by 3 bases and J by 0 bases, and 15 bases separated the two germline ends. DNA for the CDR3: TGCAGTGCTAGGGCCCCGGGCCTCAACTCTGGAAACACCATATATTTT. Its translation: CSARAPGLNSGNTIYF.

The rearrangement uses TRBV6-1 and TRBJ1-4, with D uncertain. Germline V lookup: CDR1 MNHNS, CDR2 SASEGT. Trimming cost V 6 bases and J 6 bases, with 26 bases left between them. The CDR3 totals 18 residues. CDR3 nucleotide sequence: TGTGCCAGCAGGAGCACTGGGCGGAAAGGAGCCGGCTATGAAAAACTGTTTTTT. This encodes CASRSTGRKGAGYEKLFF.

This chain links TRBV7-2 with TRBJ2-7; TRBD2 aligns across 8 bases. Germline V CDR1 and CDR2: SGHTA, FQGNSA. This CDR3 region has 15 residues. Trimming removed 5 bases from V and 3 bases from J; junction bases left unmatched: 9. CDR3 sequence reads: CASSPNSGKGYEQYF. The CDR3 region has the DNA TGTGCCAGCAGCCCTAATAGCGGGAAGGGCTACGAGCAGTACTTC.

This clonotype was counted a few times. This chain connects TRBV6-5 to TRBJ2-4, with D hard to call. The CDR3 totals 14 residues. Germline V lookup: CDR1 MNHEY, CDR2 SVGAGI. V gave up 2 bases and J gave up 8 bases, with 13 bases separating them. The CDR3 here is CASSYGSPGDIQYF. The CDR3 bases are TGTGCCAGCAGTTACGGTTCGCCTGGGGACATTCAGTACTTC.

This clonotype appeared many times. V usage is TRBV20-1 and J usage is TRBJ1-2; D unresolved. CDR3 size: 15 residues. Germline V gene lookup returns CDR1 DFQATT and CDR2 SNEGSKA (reference sequence). Trimming shortened V by 1 base and J by 4 bases, and 16 bases separated the two germline ends. The CDR3 region is CSARVETLNSYGYTF. In DNA form, the CDR3 reads TGCAGTGCTAGAGTGGAGACCTTGAACAGCTATGGCTACACCTTC.

The V call is TRBV3-1, the J call TRBJ2-6; the D gene is possibly TRBD2 (6 bases). The CDR3 has 19 residues. V was trimmed by 1 base and J by 0 bases, leaving 16 bases between them. CDR1 is LGHDT, CDR2 YNNKEL, per germline (reference sequence). The CDR3 loop is CASSQGRNRAGSGANVLTF. For the CDR3, the DNA is TGTGCCAGCAGCCAAGGAAGGAACCGAGCGGGCTCTGGGGCCAACGTCCTGACTTTC.

This clonotype was seen ten or more times. The chain joins TRBV6-1 to TRBJ2-7, with D perhaps matching TRBD1 or TRBD2 (5 bases each). CDR1 MNHNS and CDR2 SASEGT come from the germline V gene. The CDR3 spans 14 residues. V lost 10 bases and J lost 3, with 19 bases in between. CDR3: CATQSSGHGYEQYF. CDR3 nucleotides: TGTGCCACCCAGTCATCGGGGCATGGCTACGAGCAGTACTTC.

The V gene is TRBV4-1, the J gene TRBJ2-1, with D possibly being TRBD2 (5 bases). The V gene's germline CDR1 is MGHRA and CDR2 YSYEKL. Trimming took 3 bases from V and 6 from J, leaving 6 bases between them. The CDR3 covers 12 residues. The CDR3 spells CASSQRVNEQFF. The CDR3 coding sequence is TGCGCCAGCAGCCAGAGGGTCAATGAGCAGTTCTTC.

This clonotype has a count of ten or more. The chain is built from TRBV7-3 and TRBJ2-1; 7 nucleotides agree with TRBD2. The J segment lost 1 base and the V segment lost 5 bases, leaving 5 bases of the junction unmatched. The CDR3 loop spans 15 amino acids. Germline V gene data show CDR1 as SGHTA and CDR2 as FQGTGA. The CDR3 nucleotides read TGTGCCAGCAGCCTTACTAGCGTTTCCTACAATGAGCAGTTCTTC. It is translated as CASSLTSVSYNEQFF.

This clonotype was seen at least ten times. J is TRBJ2-5 and V is TRBV9; 11 bases are shared with TRBD2. V was clipped by 0 bases and J by 7 bases; unmatched bases: 5. Looked up from germline, CDR1 is SGDLS and CDR2 is YYNGEE. CDR3 length equals 15 residues. The CDR3 spells CASSVEVLAGATQYF. CDR3 coding DNA: TGTGCCAGCAGCGTAGAAGTACTAGCGGGAGCGACCCAGTACTTC.

This clonotype was recorded many times. This chain links TRBV7-2 with TRBJ2-3; D remains ambiguous. This CDR3 has 15 amino acids. Trimming pared 3 bases from V and 2 bases from J, leaving 12 bases between. Germline assignment: CDR1 SGHTA and CDR2 FQGNSA. The CDR3 DNA reads TGTGCCAGCAGCTTTGGAACACTCCCCACAGATACGCAGTATTTT. Protein product: CASSFGTLPTDTQYF.

In DNA, the CDR3 is TGCGCCAGCACTCGTGACTCTGGAAACACCATATATTTT. Encoded protein: CASTRDSGNTIYF. This chain uses TRBV5-1 with TRBJ1-3; the D is unclear. Trimming took 6 bases from V and 0 from J, leaving 7 bases between them. The germline V gene has CDR1 SGHRS and CDR2 YFSETQ. This CDR3 has 13 amino acids.

There are a few counts of this clonotype. CDR3 sequence reads: CASSAPDTSNYGYTF. The CDR3 DNA is TGTGCCAGTAGTGCCCCGGACACGTCAAACTATGGCTACACCTTC. V usage is TRBV19 and J usage is TRBJ1-2, with a possible D match to TRBD1 (5 bases). In germline, CDR1 is LNHDA, CDR2 SQIVND (reference sequence). The ends were cut back, 5 bases at V and 2 bases at J, with 15 bases in the middle. This CDR3 is built from 15 residues.

This rearrangement joins TRBV20-1 to TRBJ2-5, with TRBD2 identical over 7 bases. The CDR3 extends over 15 amino acids. Germline V gene data show CDR1 as DFQATT and CDR2 as SNEGSKA (reference sequence). The J segment lost 4 bases and the V segment lost 3 bases, leaving 11 bases of the junction unmatched. Here the CDR3 DNA reads TGCAGTGCTAGTAGGGGCGGGAGTGGTCTAGAGACCCAGTACTTC. This gives the protein CSASRGGSGLETQYF.

The chain employs TRBV6-1 and TRBJ2-7, with TRBD2 identical over 10 bases. Germline V gene sequence: CDR1 MNHNS, CDR2 SASEGT. The trim removed 9 bases at V and 4 bases at J, leaving 9 bases unmatched. This CDR3 is built from 14 residues. CDR3 amino acids: CASRQREGLYEQYF. The CDR3, as DNA: TGTGCCAGTAGACAGCGGGAGGGGCTATACGAGCAGTACTTC.

This clonotype was seen only a few times. The chain combines TRBV18 with TRBJ2-3; tentatively, D is TRBD2 (6 bases). V was clipped by 0 bases and J by 0 bases, with 16 bases between them. CDR1 is KGHSH and CDR2 is LQKENI in the germline V gene. The CDR3 totals 18 residues. The CDR3 DNA sequence: TGTGCCAGCTCACCACCCCTCGGGAGCGGCCCTAGCACAGATACGCAGTATTTT. Protein product: CASSPPLGSGPSTDTQYF.

Of note for this clonotype: A read error may explain this, as a much larger clone is one base away. V usage is TRBV6-1 and J usage is TRBJ2-3, with D hard to call. The germline V gene encodes CDR1 MNHNS and CDR2 SASEGT. The CDR3 runs 16 residues. The CDR3 region is CTSSEWARQSTDTQYF. CDR3 in DNA: TGTACCAGCAGTGAATGGGCTCGGCAAAGCACAGATACGCAGTATTTT.

This clonotype was seen at least ten times. This rearrangement joins TRBV28 to TRBJ1-1; 8 bases map to TRBD1. This CDR3 region has 14 residues. J gave up 1 base and V 8 bases, and 6 bases lay outside the gene matches. Germline loops: CDR1 MDHEN, CDR2 SYDVKM. The DNA of the CDR3 is TGTGCCAGCCGGACAGGGCAGAAGAACACTGAAGCTTTCTTT. Translation gives CASRTGQKNTEAFF.

Regarding this clonotype: This may be a read error, as it is one base from a much larger clone. The chain recombines TRBV5-1 with TRBJ1-4; no reliable D call. The CDR3 is 14 amino acids. Germline V gives CDR1 SGHRS, CDR2 YFSETQ. The CDR3: CASSESMSNEKLFF. CDR3 bases: TGTGCCAGCTCCGAGAGCATGTCAAATGAAAAACTGTTTTTT.

This clonotype was counted at least ten times. The junction and the germline gene differ at one end; a read error may be behind it. The chain is built from TRBV3-1 and TRBJ2-1, with D maybe TRBD1 (5 bases). Looked up from germline, CDR1 is LGHDT and CDR2 is YNNKEL (reference sequence). The CDR3 length is 11 residues. CDR3 nucleotides: TGTGCCAGCAGCCGGGCGGACATCCGTGCCTTC. Protein product: CASSRADIRAF.

In the case of this clonotype: This clone may be a read error of a much larger clone one base away. The CDR3 DNA reads TGTGCCGTCAGTGGGGGACAGGGACATGAAAAACTGTTTTTT. Its protein is CAVSGGQGHEKLFF. The chain combines TRBV10-3 with TRBJ1-4; 9 bases fit TRBD1. In germline, CDR1 is ENHRY, CDR2 SYGVKD. The CDR3 loop spans 14 amino acids.